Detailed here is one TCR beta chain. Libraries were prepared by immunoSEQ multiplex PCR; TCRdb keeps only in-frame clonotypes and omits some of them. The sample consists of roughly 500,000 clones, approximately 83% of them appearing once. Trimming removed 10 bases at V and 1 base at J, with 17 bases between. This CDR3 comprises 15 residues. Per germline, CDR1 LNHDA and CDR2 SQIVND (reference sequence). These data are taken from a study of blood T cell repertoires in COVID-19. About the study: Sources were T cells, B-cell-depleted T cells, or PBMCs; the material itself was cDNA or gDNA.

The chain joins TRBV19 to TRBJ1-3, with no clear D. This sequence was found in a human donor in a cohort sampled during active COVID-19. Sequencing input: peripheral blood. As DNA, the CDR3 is TGTGCCACCTCGTTGGGCCCCAGGTCTGGAAACACCATATATTTT. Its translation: CATSLGPRSGNTIYF.